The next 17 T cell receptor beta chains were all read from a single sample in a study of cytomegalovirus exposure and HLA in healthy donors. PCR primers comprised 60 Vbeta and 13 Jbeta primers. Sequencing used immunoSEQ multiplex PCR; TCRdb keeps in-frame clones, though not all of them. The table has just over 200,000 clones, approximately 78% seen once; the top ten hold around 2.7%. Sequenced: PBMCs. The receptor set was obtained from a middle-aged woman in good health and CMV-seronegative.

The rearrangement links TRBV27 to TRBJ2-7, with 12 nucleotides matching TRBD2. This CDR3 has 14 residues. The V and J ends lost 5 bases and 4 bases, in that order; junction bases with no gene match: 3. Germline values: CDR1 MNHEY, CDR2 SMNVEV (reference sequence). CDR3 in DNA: TGTGCCAGCAGTGGACTAGCGGGACCATACGAGCAGTACTTC. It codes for CASSGLAGPYEQYF.

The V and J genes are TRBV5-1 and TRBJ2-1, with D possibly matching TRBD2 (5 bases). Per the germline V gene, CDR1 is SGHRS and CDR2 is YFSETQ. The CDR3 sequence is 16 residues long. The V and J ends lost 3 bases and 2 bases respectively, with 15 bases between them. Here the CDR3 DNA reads TGCGCCAGCAGCTCCCTCGCGGGCCAAGCCTACAATGAGCAGTTCTTC. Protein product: CASSSLAGQAYNEQFF.

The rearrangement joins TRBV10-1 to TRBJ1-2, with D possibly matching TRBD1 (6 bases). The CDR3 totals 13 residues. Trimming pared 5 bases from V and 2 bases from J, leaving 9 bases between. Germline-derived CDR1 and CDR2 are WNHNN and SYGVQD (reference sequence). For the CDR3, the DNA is TGCGCCAGCAGTACGGACAGAAACTATGGCTACACCTTC. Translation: CASSTDRNYGYTF.

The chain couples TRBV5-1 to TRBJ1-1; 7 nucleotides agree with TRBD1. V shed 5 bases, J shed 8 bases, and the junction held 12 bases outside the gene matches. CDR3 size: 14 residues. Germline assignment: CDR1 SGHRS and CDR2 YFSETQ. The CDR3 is CASRDDRDSREAFF. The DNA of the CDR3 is TGCGCCAGCAGGGATGACAGGGACTCCAGAGAAGCTTTCTTT.

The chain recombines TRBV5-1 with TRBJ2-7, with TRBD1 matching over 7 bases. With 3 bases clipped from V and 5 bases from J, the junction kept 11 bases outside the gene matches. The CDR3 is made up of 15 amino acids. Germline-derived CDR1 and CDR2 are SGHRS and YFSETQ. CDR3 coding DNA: TGCGCCAGCAGCTCCCGACAGGGCGACCACCACGAGCAGTACTTC. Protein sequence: CASSSRQGDHHEQYF.

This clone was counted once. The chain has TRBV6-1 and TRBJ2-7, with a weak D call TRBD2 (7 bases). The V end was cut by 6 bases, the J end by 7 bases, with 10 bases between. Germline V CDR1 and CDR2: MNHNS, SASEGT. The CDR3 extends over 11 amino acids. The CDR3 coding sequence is TGTGCCAGCAGGAGGGGGGGGGAGCAGTACTTC. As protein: CASRRGGEQYF.

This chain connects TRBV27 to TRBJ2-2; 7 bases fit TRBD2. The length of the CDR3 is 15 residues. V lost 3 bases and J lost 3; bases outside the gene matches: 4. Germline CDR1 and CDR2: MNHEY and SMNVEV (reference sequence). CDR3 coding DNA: TGTGCCAGCAGTTTGCGGGAGACCCACACCGGGGAGCTGTTTTTT. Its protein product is CASSLRETHTGELFF.

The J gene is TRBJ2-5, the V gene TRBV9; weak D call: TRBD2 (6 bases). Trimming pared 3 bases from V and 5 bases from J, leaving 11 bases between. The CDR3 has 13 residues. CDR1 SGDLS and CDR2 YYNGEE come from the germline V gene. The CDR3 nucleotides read TGTGCCAGCAGCGGGGGGACTGCGGAGACCCAGTACTTC. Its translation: CASSGGTAETQYF.

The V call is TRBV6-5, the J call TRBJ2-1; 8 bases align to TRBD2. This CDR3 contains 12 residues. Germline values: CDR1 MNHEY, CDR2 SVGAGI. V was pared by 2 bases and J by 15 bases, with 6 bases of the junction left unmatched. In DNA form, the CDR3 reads TGTGCCAGCAGTTACACGGGAGGGCCACCGTTCTTC. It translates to CASSYTGGPPFF.

DNA of the CDR3: TGTGCCAGCAGTTACGACAGGGCAAAATCCTACGAGCAGTACTTC. It specifies CASSYDRAKSYEQYF. The chain carries TRBV6-5 and TRBJ2-7, with TRBD1 matching over 7 bases. This CDR3 is built from 15 residues. Trimming removed 2 bases from V and 1 base from J; junction bases left unmatched: 5. The germline CDR1 and CDR2 sequences are MNHEY and SVGAGI.

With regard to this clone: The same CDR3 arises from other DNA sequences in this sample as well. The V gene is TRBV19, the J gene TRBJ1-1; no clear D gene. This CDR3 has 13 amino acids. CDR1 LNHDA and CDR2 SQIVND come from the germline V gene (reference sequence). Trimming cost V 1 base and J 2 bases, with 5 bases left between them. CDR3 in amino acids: CASSIGRNTEAFF. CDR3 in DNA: TGTGCCAGTAGTATAGGCAGAAACACTGAAGCTTTCTTT.

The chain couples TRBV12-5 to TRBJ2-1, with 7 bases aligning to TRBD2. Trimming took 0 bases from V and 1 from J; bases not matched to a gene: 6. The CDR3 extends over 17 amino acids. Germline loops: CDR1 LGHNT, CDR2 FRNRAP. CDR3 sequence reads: CASGLVGGSGSYNEQFF. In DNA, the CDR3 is TGTGCTAGTGGTTTGGTAGGCGGGAGTGGGTCCTACAATGAGCAGTTCTTC.

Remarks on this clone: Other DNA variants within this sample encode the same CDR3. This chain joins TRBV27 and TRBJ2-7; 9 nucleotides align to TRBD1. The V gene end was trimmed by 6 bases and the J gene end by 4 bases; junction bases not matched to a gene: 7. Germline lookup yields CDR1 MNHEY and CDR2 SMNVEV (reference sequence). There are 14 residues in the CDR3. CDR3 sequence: CASSFGQGLYEQYF. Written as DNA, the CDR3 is TGTGCCAGCAGCTTTGGACAGGGGTTGTACGAGCAGTACTTC.

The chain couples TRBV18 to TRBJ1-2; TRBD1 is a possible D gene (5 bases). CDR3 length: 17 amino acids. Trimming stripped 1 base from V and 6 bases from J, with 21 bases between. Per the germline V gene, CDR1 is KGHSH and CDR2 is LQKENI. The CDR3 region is CASSPLAGGGARDGYTF. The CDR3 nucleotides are TGTGCCAGCTCACCACTGGCGGGCGGCGGGGCCCGGGATGGCTACACCTTC.

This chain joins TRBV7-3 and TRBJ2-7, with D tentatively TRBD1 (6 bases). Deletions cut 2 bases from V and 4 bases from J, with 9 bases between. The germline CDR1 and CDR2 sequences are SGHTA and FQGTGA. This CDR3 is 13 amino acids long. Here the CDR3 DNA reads TGTGCCAGCAGCTTATATCAGGGGTACGAGCAGTACTTC. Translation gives CASSLYQGYEQYF.

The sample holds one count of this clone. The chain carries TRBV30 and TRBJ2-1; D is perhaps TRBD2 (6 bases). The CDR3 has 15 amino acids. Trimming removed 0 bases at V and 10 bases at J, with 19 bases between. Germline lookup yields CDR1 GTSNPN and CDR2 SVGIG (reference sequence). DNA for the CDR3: TGTGCCTGGAGTGTATCCCGGACTACTCGGAACGAGCAGTTCTTC. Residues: CAWSVSRTTRNEQFF.

In DNA form, the CDR3 reads TGTGCCAGCAGCTTATCCGGGGGGCTTAACACCGGGGAGCTGTTTTTT. Translated: CASSLSGGLNTGELFF. The rearrangement links TRBV7-9 to TRBJ2-2; perhaps TRBD2 as D (7 bases). Germline CDR1 reads SEHNR; CDR2 reads FQNEAQ (reference sequence). The ends were cut back, 2 bases at V and 2 bases at J, with 12 bases in the middle. There are 16 residues in the CDR3.